This TCR beta chain was sequenced during a study of blood T cell repertoires in COVID-19. Original methodology: From reference gene primer amplification, estimates of nucleated cell counts were derived. Libraries were prepared by immunoSEQ multiplex PCR; TCRdb keeps only in-frame clonotypes and omits some of them. The DNA was the basis for D and trimming; V, J and clone size are from that table. The sample lists 250,000 to 350,000 clones; around 90% were seen once. The CDR3 has 14 residues. Germline V lookup: CDR1 MNHEY, CDR2 SMNVEV (reference sequence). Germline trimming cut 3 bases from V and 5 bases from J; bases unmatched to any gene: 6.

This sequence was found in a woman aged 55-69 years in a cohort exposed to, infected with or recovered from COVID-19 (not recorded which). Sequencing input: PBMCs or T cells enriched from blood (not recorded which). The J gene is TRBJ2-5, the V gene TRBV27; 7 bases agree with TRBD2. The CDR3 loop reads CASSFRRGGETQYF. The CDR3 DNA follows: TGTGCCAGCAGTTTCAGACGGGGAGGGGAGACCCAGTACTTC.